The entry below gives a single T cell receptor beta chain sequence along with its context. This entry comes from a study of CD8+ T cells in alopecia areata. CDR1 SGHAT and CDR2 FQDESV come from the germline V gene (reference sequence). Trimming removed 5 bases from V and 5 bases from J, with 13 bases in between. The length of the CDR3 is 14 residues. TCR sequencing used cDNA made by reverse transcription of extracted RNA. Sequencing used immunoSEQ multiplex PCR; TCRdb keeps in-frame clones, though not all of them. The data contain around 250,000 clones, roughly two thirds of them seen just once; the ten biggest clones take up around 1.2%.

The starting material was CD4+ T cells sorted from blood, obtained at week 0. The clonotype originates from a human donor with alopecia areata. V usage is TRBV11-1 and J usage is TRBJ2-1; D uncertain. The CDR3 reads CASSRGNRDNEQFF. CDR3 nucleotide sequence: TGTGCCAGCAGCCGAGGTAACCGGGACAATGAGCAGTTCTTC. Looking up the rest from reference TRBV11-1 and TRBJ2-1 gives the full variable domain: EAEVAQSPRYKITEKSQAVAFWCDPISGHATLYWYRQILGQGPELLVQFQDESVVDDSQLPKDRFSAERLKGVDSTLKIQPAELGDSAMYLCASSRGNRDNEQFFGPGTRLTVL.